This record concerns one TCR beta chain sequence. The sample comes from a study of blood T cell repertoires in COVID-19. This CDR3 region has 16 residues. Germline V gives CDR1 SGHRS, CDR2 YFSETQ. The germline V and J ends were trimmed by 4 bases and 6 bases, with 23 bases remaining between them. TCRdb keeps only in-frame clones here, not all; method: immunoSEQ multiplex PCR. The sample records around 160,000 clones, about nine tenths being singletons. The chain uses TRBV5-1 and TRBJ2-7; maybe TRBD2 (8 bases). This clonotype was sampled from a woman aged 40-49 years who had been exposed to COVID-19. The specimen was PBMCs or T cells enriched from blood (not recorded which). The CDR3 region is CASSPGGGTAPFEQYF. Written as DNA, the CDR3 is TGCGCCAGCAGCCCTGGCGGGGGGACAGCGCCCTTCGAGCAGTACTTC. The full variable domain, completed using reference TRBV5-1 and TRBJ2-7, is KAGVTQTPRYLIKTRGQQVTLSCSPISGHRSVSWYQQTPGQGLQFLFEYFSETQRNKGNFPGRFSGRQFSNSRSEMNVSTLELGDSALYLCASSPGGGTAPFEQYFGPGTRLTVT.